The source of this T cell receptor beta chain is a study of OX40 agonist ivuxolimab in advanced cancers. Study context: One patient with hepatocellular carcinoma and two with cutaneous melanoma, three in all, had partial responses.

This clone was seen once. CDR3 length: 13 amino acids. Deletions cut 1 base from V and 7 bases from J, with 10 bases between. Germline loops: CDR1 MNHEY, CDR2 SMNVEV (reference sequence). Clones were sequenced by immunoSEQ multiplex PCR, and TCRdb holds only the in-frame ones, with some missing. The table records under 75,000 clones, 90% to 95% of them present only once. This receptor was identified in an adult with an advanced solid tumor such as melanoma, head and neck, liver or kidney cancer. The material sequenced was CD4+ or CD8+ T cells sorted from blood, taken in a trial of the OX40 agonist ivuxolimab. V is TRBV27 and J is TRBJ1-2, with a tentative D call TRBD1 (5 bases). CDR3 protein: CASSLYDGGGYTF. For the CDR3, the DNA is TGTGCCAGCAGTTTATACGATGGGGGTGGCTACACCTTC.